This T cell receptor (beta chain) comes out of a study of blood T cell repertoires in COVID-19. Across the study: From T cells, B-cell-depleted T cells, or PBMCs came the material, which was cDNA or gDNA.

Per the authors' pipeline: Estimation of nucleated cell counts was performed using reference gene primer amplification. Method: immunoSEQ multiplex PCR; TCRdb's copy keeps in-frame clones and lacks some. D and trimming were read from the DNA, whereas the V and J calls and clone size are those reported in that table. The sample has around 150,000 clones, 75% to 85% seen once. For recovered donors of Cohort 3, there were two negative PCRs, clearance, or symptom resolution. Material: PBMCs or T cells enriched from blood (not recorded which). This clonotype was sampled from a man aged 40-55 years who had recovered from COVID-19.

The CDR3 loop reads CASSWAGGSYNEQFF. Written as DNA, the CDR3 is TGTGCCAGCAGCTGGGCGGGGGGCTCCTACAATGAGCAGTTCTTC. The chain joins TRBV5-5 to TRBJ2-1; TRBD2 matches at 8 bases. Germline V CDR1 and CDR2: SGHKS, YYEKEE (reference sequence). The V gene end was trimmed by 3 bases and the J gene end by 0 bases; junction bases not matched to a gene: 2. CDR3 length: 15 amino acids. Filled out from reference TRBV5-5 and TRBJ2-1, the complete variable domain reads DAGVTQSPTHLIKTRGQQVTLRCSPISGHKSVSWYQQVLGQGPQFIFQYYEKEERGRGNFPDRFSARQFPNYSSELNVNALLLGDSALYLCASSWAGGSYNEQFFGPGTRLTVL.